These 24 T cell receptor beta chains came from one sample sequenced in a study of vaccination and CD4 T cells after COVID-19. Treatment in this sample: roughly 10-day PBMC culture with coronavirus spike peptide pools or control peptides (ViraFEST assay). Cultured CD4+ T cell DNA underwent sequencing with the Oncomine TCR Beta short-read assay. TCRdb analysed the PCR reads with MiXCR anew, one entry per CDR3 protein. The table includes over 11,000 distinct CDR3 sequences, about 50% detected once. Their target antigens are unknown. The source material was CD4+ T cells from blood, cultured in vitro, sampled before SARS-CoV-2 vaccination. The receptors shown here come from a human donor who had recovered from COVID-19.

V usage is TRBV6-5 and J usage is TRBJ2-3; tentatively, D is TRBD2 (6 bases). The germline gives CDR1 MNHEY, CDR2 SVGAGI. The V gene lost 1 base and the J gene lost 2 bases, with 10 bases spanning the gap. The CDR3 length is 15 residues. In DNA, the CDR3 is TGTGCCAGCAGTTACTTGGCGGGGTACACAGATACGCAGTATTTT. This encodes CASSYLAGYTDTQYF.

The chain carries TRBV28 and TRBJ2-2; possible D gene TRBD1, 5 bases. V lost 8 bases and J 3 bases, leaving 10 bases between the germline ends. The germline V gene encodes CDR1 MDHEN and CDR2 SYDVKM. The CDR3 covers 13 residues. In DNA, the CDR3 is TGTGCCAGCGGGGCGGCGTACACCGGGGAGCTGTTTTTT. Translation: CASGAAYTGELFF.

The V call is TRBV7-2, the J call TRBJ2-7, with 10 positions matching TRBD1. The V gene's germline CDR1 is SGHTA and CDR2 FQGNSA. With 4 bases clipped from V and 7 bases from J, the junction kept 7 bases outside the gene matches. The CDR3 spans 14 residues. The CDR3 reads CASSSLDRGAEQYF. The CDR3 DNA reads TGTGCCAGCAGCTCCCTGGACAGGGGGGCTGAGCAGTACTTC.

This clonotype came up a few times. The J gene is TRBJ2-3, the V gene TRBV20-1; 14 bases agree with TRBD2. CDR1 is DFQATT, CDR2 SNEGSKA, per germline (reference sequence). CDR3 length: 17 residues. V shed 5 bases and J 4 bases; nucleotides not matched to a gene: 11. This CDR3 is CSARLRGTSGSPDTQYF. In DNA, the CDR3 is TGCAGTGCTCGCTTGAGAGGGACTAGCGGGAGCCCAGATACGCAGTATTTT.

This rearrangement joins TRBV7-2 to TRBJ1-1; a weak D match, TRBD1 (6 bases). This CDR3 region has 12 residues. V was cut by 6 bases and J by 11 bases, with 16 bases left in between. The germline CDR1 and CDR2 sequences are SGHTA and FQGNSA. The CDR3: CASRQDTGRAFF. The CDR3 nucleotides read TGTGCCAGCAGACAAGACACAGGGCGGGCTTTCTTT.

This chain links TRBV5-1 with TRBJ1-2; D gene ambiguous. V shed 4 bases and J shed 0 bases, with 10 bases lying between them. Germline V gene lookup returns CDR1 SGHRS and CDR2 YFSETQ. The CDR3 spans 14 residues. CDR3 in amino acids: CASSPSGTNYGYTF. In DNA form, the CDR3 reads TGCGCCAGCAGCCCGTCGGGGACTAACTATGGCTACACCTTC.

V gene TRBV28 combines with J gene TRBJ1-1; D is perhaps TRBD1 (6 bases). Per the germline V gene, CDR1 is MDHEN and CDR2 is SYDVKM. The CDR3 is 12 residues long. V lost 5 bases, J lost 4 bases, and 8 bases lay in between. The CDR3 protein is CASSTGPTEAFF. DNA of the CDR3: TGTGCCAGCAGTACAGGGCCCACTGAAGCTTTCTTT.

This chain joins TRBV5-4 and TRBJ2-2, with 14 bases matching TRBD2. V was clipped by 5 bases and J by 5 bases; unmatched bases: 5. CDR3 length equals 16 residues. Germline V lookup: CDR1 SGHNT, CDR2 YYREEE (reference sequence). CDR3 bases: TGTGCCAGCAGTAAGGGACTAGCGGGAGATACCGGGGAGCTGTTTTTT. Protein product: CASSKGLAGDTGELFF.

The CDR3, as DNA: TGTGCCAGCAGCTTAAGGCCGACAGGGTTTGATGGAATAGATACGCAGTATTTT. Protein sequence: CASSLRPTGFDGIDTQYF. The rearrangement links TRBV7-3 to TRBJ2-3, with 7 bases lining up with TRBD1. The CDR3 extends over 18 amino acids. The germline CDR1 and CDR2 sequences are SGHTA and FQGTGA. V lost 1 base to trimming and J lost 5 bases; unmatched junction nucleotides: 15.

This clonotype was picked up a small number of times. The gene calls are TRBV9 and TRBJ2-2, with TRBD2 matching over 7 bases. The CDR3 loop spans 16 amino acids. The germline gives CDR1 SGDLS, CDR2 YYNGEE. The ends lost 4 bases at V and 5 bases at J; junction bases unmatched: 11. The CDR3, as DNA: TGTGCCAGCAGCCAAGCCAGCGGGATGGGAACCGGGGAGCTGTTTTTT. This sequence encodes CASSQASGMGTGELFF.

This clonotype was seen a handful of times. The rearrangement links TRBV28 to TRBJ2-7, with a weak D call TRBD1 (6 bases). CDR3 length: 14 amino acids. From germline, CDR1 is MDHEN and CDR2 SYDVKM. V gave up 1 base and J gave up 4 bases, with 11 bases separating them. In nucleotides, the CDR3 is TGTGCCAGCAGTTTATCGATAAGGGGGTACGAGCAGTACTTC. It specifies CASSLSIRGYEQYF.

This chain connects TRBV14 to TRBJ1-1, with D unresolved. Trimming shortened V by 1 base and J by 7 bases, and 13 bases separated the two germline ends. The CDR3 has 14 residues. Germline V gene data show CDR1 as SGHDN and CDR2 as FVKESK. The CDR3 is CASSQGTLRREAFF. The CDR3 DNA follows: TGTGCCAGCAGCCAAGGAACCCTCCGGCGTGAAGCTTTCTTT.

The V gene is TRBV19, the J gene TRBJ2-2, with a tentative D call TRBD2 (6 bases). This CDR3 comprises 16 residues. V was trimmed by 4 bases and J by 4 bases, leaving 16 bases between them. Germline loops: CDR1 LNHDA, CDR2 SQIVND (reference sequence). CDR3 nucleotide sequence: TGTGCCAGTAGTACCCCCTCCGGGAGCTCCACCGGGGAGCTGTTTTTT. This gives the protein CASSTPSGSSTGELFF. The full variable domain, completed using reference TRBV19 and TRBJ2-2, is DGGITQSPKYLFRKEGQNVTLSCEQNLNHDAMYWYRQDPGQGLRLIYYSQIVNDFQKGDIAEGYSVSREKKESFPLTVTSAQKNPTAFYLCASSTPSGSSTGELFFGEGSRLTVL.

Only a few counts were recorded for this clonotype. The genes are TRBV20-1 and TRBJ2-5; 8 nucleotides align to TRBD1. CDR1 is DFQATT and CDR2 is SNEGSKA in the germline V gene (reference sequence). The J segment lost 4 bases and the V segment lost 3 bases, leaving 13 bases of the junction unmatched. This CDR3 comprises 16 residues. The CDR3 region has the DNA TGCAGTGCTAGTCGGGGTGTGGGACAGGAGGGAGAGACCCAGTACTTC. This translates into CSASRGVGQEGETQYF.

The chain carries TRBV30 and TRBJ1-2, with D unclear. Germline values: CDR1 GTSNPN, CDR2 SVGIG (reference sequence). Trimming stripped 3 bases from V and 4 bases from J, with 9 bases between. The CDR3 is 12 residues long. The DNA of the CDR3 is TGTGCCTGGAGCGGACGGACCTATGGCTACACCTTC. Its protein is CAWSGRTYGYTF.

This clonotype occurred a few times. CDR3 protein: CASSSPAGKGTGELFF. In nucleotides, the CDR3 is TGTGCCAGCAGCTCCCCCGCAGGCAAAGGAACCGGGGAGCTGTTTTTT. The chain joins TRBV6-1 to TRBJ2-2; D call uncertain. V dropped 6 bases and J dropped 5 bases, with 19 bases sitting between them. Germline CDR1 and CDR2: MNHNS and SASEGT. CDR3 size: 16 residues.

This chain joins TRBV7-2 and TRBJ1-5; unclear D gene. The CDR3 runs 18 residues. V lost 1 base, J lost 0 bases, and 16 bases lay in between. Germline V gives CDR1 SGHTA, CDR2 FQGNSA. The CDR3 region has the DNA TGTGCCAGCAGCTTAGATTCGGGAACTGGCAGTAGCAATCAGCCCCAGCATTTT. It yields the protein CASSLDSGTGSSNQPQHF.

The V and J genes are TRBV12-3 or TRBV12-4 and TRBJ2-3; 7 bases agree with TRBD1. Losses at the gene ends were 3 bases for V and 7 bases for J; bases not matched to a gene: 10. The CDR3 is 15 residues long. CDR3 DNA: TGTGCCAGCAGTTTTGGGACAGCCTTACTGAATACGCAGTATTTT. Its translation is CASSFGTALLNTQYF.

There are a few counts of this clonotype. The chain is built from TRBV4-2 and TRBJ2-2; 14 bases are a match to TRBD2. Germline CDR1 reads LGHNA; CDR2 reads YNFKEQ. The CDR3 totals 17 residues. V shed 3 bases, J shed 7 bases, and the junction held 7 bases outside the gene matches. The CDR3 loop reads CASSHSGLAGEGGELFF. The CDR3 DNA reads as TGTGCCAGCAGCCATTCGGGACTAGCGGGAGAGGGCGGGGAGCTGTTTTTT.

J is TRBJ1-1 and V is TRBV24-1; D gene uncertain. The germline V gene has CDR1 KGHDR and CDR2 SFDVKD. This CDR3 region has 13 residues. Trimming shortened V by 7 bases and J by 0 bases, and 8 bases separated the two germline ends. The CDR3 reads CATRGTLNTEAFF. The CDR3 nucleotides are TGTGCCACCAGGGGCACTTTGAACACTGAAGCTTTCTTT.

This chain connects TRBV5-3 to TRBJ2-5; TRBD1 matches at 11 bases. TRBV5-3 is marked as an open reading frame, function uncertain. With 8 bases clipped from V and 4 bases from J, the junction kept 7 bases outside the gene matches. The CDR3 length is 14 residues. CDR3 coding DNA: TGTGCCAGCAGTCGGGACAGGGGGTTAGAGACCCAGTACTTC. Translated: CASSRDRGLETQYF.

This clonotype appeared a few times. At one boundary the junction diverges from the germline segment, which might be a read error. The V gene is TRBV20-1, the J gene TRBJ1-1, with TRBD1 matching 12 bases. The CDR3 is 15 residues long. Germline V gene sequence: CDR1 DFQATT, CDR2 SNEGSKA (reference sequence). The CDR3 DNA is TGCAGTGCTCACTCCGGGACAGGGGGCAACAATGAAGCTTTCTTT. Encoded protein: CSAHSGTGGNNEAFF.

The V gene is TRBV20-1, the J gene TRBJ1-6, with 11 bases that match TRBD1. The CDR3 loop spans 14 amino acids. The J segment lost 10 bases and the V segment lost 4 bases, leaving 6 bases of the junction unmatched. Germline V gives CDR1 DFQATT, CDR2 SNEGSKA (reference sequence). CDR3 sequence (DNA): TGCAGTGCTAACGGACAGGGGGCTGACTCACCCCTCCACTTT. Encoded protein: CSANGQGADSPLHF.

The chain employs TRBV6-5 and TRBJ2-5, with D perhaps TRBD1 (6 bases). Germline V lookup: CDR1 MNHEY, CDR2 SVGAGI. Trimming took 0 bases from V and 3 from J, leaving 8 bases between them. This CDR3 has 14 residues. As DNA, the CDR3 is TGTGCCAGCAGTTACTCGAGGGGGAAAGAGACCCAGTACTTC. It yields the protein CASSYSRGKETQYF.